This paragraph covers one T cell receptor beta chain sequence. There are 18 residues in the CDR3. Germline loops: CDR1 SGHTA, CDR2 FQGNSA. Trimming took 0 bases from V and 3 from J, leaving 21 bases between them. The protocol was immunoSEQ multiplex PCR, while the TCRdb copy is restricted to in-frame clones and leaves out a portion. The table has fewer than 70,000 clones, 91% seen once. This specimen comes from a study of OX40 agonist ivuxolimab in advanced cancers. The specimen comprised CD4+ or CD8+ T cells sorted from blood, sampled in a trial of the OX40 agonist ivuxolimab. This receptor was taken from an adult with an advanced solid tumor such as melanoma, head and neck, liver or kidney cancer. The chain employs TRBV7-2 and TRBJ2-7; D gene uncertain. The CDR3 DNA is TGTGCCAGCAGCTTAGCCCGCAGGACCACCGCCCCTCTCTACGAGCAGTACTTC. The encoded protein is CASSLARRTTAPLYEQYF.